This T cell receptor beta chain was profiled in a study of shared clonotypes between healthy human individuals. Assay: immunoSEQ multiplex PCR; the TCRdb copy retains only in-frame clones and omits some. The table shows about 990,000 clones, with roughly 74% occurring only once. Germline V lookup: CDR1 SGHRS, CDR2 YFSETQ. J gave up 5 bases and V 7 bases, and 9 bases lay outside the gene matches. CDR3 length: 15 amino acids. Sample: memory CD4+ T cells from PBMCs. The subset here: CD45RA-negative fraction. The chain employs TRBV5-1 and TRBJ2-5, with 12 positions matching TRBD2. This TCR was sampled from a man aged 18 to 29 in good health. Some clones in this sample may be carry-over from other donors' samples. CDR3 nucleotide sequence: TGCGCCAGCGGCCCGGGACTAGCGGGCGGCGAGACCCAGTACTTC. Translated: CASGPGLAGGETQYF.